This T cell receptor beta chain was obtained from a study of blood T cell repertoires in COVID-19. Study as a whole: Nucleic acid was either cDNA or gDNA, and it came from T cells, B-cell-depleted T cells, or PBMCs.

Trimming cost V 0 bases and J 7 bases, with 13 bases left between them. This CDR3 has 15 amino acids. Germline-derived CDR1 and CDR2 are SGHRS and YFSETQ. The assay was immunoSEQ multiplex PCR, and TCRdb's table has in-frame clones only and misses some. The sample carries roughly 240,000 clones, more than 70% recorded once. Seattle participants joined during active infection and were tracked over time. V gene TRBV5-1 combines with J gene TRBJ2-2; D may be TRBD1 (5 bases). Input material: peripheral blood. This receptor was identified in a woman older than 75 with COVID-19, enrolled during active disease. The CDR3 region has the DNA TGCGCCAGCAGCTTGGTGGGGCTAGATATCGGGGAGCTGTTTTTT. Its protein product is CASSLVGLDIGELFF.